The T cell receptor beta chain under discussion was sequenced for a study of cytomegalovirus exposure and HLA in healthy donors. Study-wide background: Earlier, 100 million or so unique TCR beta sequences were recovered from around 190 million T cells by an analysis.

Primers included in the PCR were 60 Vbeta and 13 Jbeta primers. Assay: immunoSEQ multiplex PCR; the TCRdb copy retains only in-frame clones and omits some. The sample includes 100,000 or so clones, about 78% of them seen just once. There are 14 residues in the CDR3. J gave up 3 bases and V 6 bases, and 5 bases lay outside the gene matches. The germline V gene has CDR1 MNHEY and CDR2 SVGAGI. The sequenced sample consisted of PBMCs. This sequence was found in a man aged 30-40 years in good health and CMV-seronegative. The rearrangement links TRBV6-5 to TRBJ2-7; 10 bases agree with TRBD2. CDR3 protein: CASRTVAGGYEQYF. DNA for the CDR3: TGTGCCAGCAGAACTGTAGCGGGGGGCTACGAGCAGTACTTC.